This TCR beta chain is drawn from a study of OX40 agonist ivuxolimab in advanced cancers. Only one count was recorded for this clone. Sequencing was performed with immunoSEQ multiplex PCR; in TCRdb, only in-frame clones are kept and a portion is missing. The table records approximately 40,000 clones, approximately 80% of them present only once. The material was CD4+ or CD8+ T cells sorted from blood, obtained in a trial of the OX40 agonist ivuxolimab. The source of this sequence is an adult with an advanced solid tumor such as melanoma, head and neck, liver or kidney cancer.

CDR3 protein: CASSPGVVRDTQYF. In DNA form, the CDR3 reads TGCGCCAGCAGCCCGGGAGTAGTCAGAGATACGCAGTATTTT. V and J are TRBV5-1 and TRBJ2-3, with D tentatively TRBD2 (6 bases). From germline, CDR1 is SGHRS and CDR2 YFSETQ. V lost 4 bases and J 5 bases, leaving 14 bases between the germline ends. The CDR3 length is 14 residues.